Listed below are T cell receptor beta chains from one sample, sequenced in a study of blood T cells in healthy people across ages. TCRdb processed the 5' RACE reads anew with MiXCR; each CDR3 protein has one entry. The data show about 1.6 million distinct CDR3 sequences, about 32% seen once. Specimen: blood. These receptors were obtained from a woman aged 25 to 39 in good health. CDR3s leave out the opening cysteine and the closing phenylalanine or tryptophan. Each record gives: CDR3 protein, CDR3 length, V gene, J gene.

CDR3 protein: ASSSRDLTRDGYT; CDR3 length: 13; V gene: TRBV18; J gene: TRBJ1-2
CDR3 protein: ASSRPGSGAGDTQY; CDR3 length: 14; V gene: TRBV4-1; J gene: TRBJ2-3
CDR3 protein: ASSQAADRVQETQY; CDR3 length: 14; V gene: TRBV4-1; J gene: TRBJ2-5
CDR3 protein: ASSSPDNPNNEQF; CDR3 length: 13; V gene: TRBV18; J gene: TRBJ2-1
CDR3 protein: SAMLQVFQETQY; CDR3 length: 12; V gene: TRBV20-1; J gene: TRBJ2-5
CDR3 protein: ASGDRGLETQY; CDR3 length: 11; V gene: TRBV25-1; J gene: TRBJ2-5
CDR3 protein: SAYALGSSNSPLH; CDR3 length: 13; V gene: TRBV20-1; J gene: TRBJ1-6
CDR3 protein: AITQQGGPYEQY; CDR3 length: 12; V gene: TRBV10-3; J gene: TRBJ2-7
CDR3 protein: ASSIDRVETQY; CDR3 length: 11; V gene: TRBV7-7; J gene: TRBJ2-5
CDR3 protein: ASSLRGGEGQPQH; CDR3 length: 13; V gene: TRBV7-9; J gene: TRBJ1-5
CDR3 protein: ASSYSGSSYVQY; CDR3 length: 12; V gene: TRBV6-6; J gene: TRBJ2-7
CDR3 protein: ASSPPWREVVTYEQY; CDR3 length: 15; V gene: TRBV7-2; J gene: TRBJ2-7
CDR3 protein: SGRTSGRTNEQF; CDR3 length: 12; V gene: TRBV29-1; J gene: TRBJ2-1
CDR3 protein: SARVTGGGGYT; CDR3 length: 11; V gene: TRBV20-1; J gene: TRBJ1-2
CDR3 protein: ASSLNPGGKETQY; CDR3 length: 13; V gene: TRBV7-9; J gene: TRBJ2-5
CDR3 protein: ASSQEAQTQY; CDR3 length: 10; V gene: TRBV3-1; J gene: TRBJ2-5
CDR3 protein: ASSFRTSGGTDTQY; CDR3 length: 14; V gene: TRBV7-9; J gene: TRBJ2-3
CDR3 protein: ASSYEEGLGTAF; CDR3 length: 12; V gene: TRBV6-5; J gene: TRBJ1-1
CDR3 protein: ASSRLAGGPGGEQF; CDR3 length: 14; V gene: TRBV27; J gene: TRBJ2-1
CDR3 protein: ASSFFSGTSGVSTDTQY; CDR3 length: 17; V gene: TRBV27; J gene: TRBJ2-3
CDR3 protein: ASSQVSRGINEQF; CDR3 length: 13; V gene: TRBV3-1; J gene: TRBJ2-1
CDR3 protein: AIAREGDHNEQF; CDR3 length: 12; V gene: TRBV10-3; J gene: TRBJ2-1
CDR3 protein: ASNKISGGSGEKYRNNDEQF; CDR3 length: 20; V gene: TRBV27; J gene: TRBJ2-1
CDR3 protein: ASSWGGTGETEAF; CDR3 length: 13; V gene: TRBV5-1; J gene: TRBJ1-1
CDR3 protein: ASSGRRPNADTQY; CDR3 length: 13; V gene: TRBV2; J gene: TRBJ2-3
CDR3 protein: SARDKGTLGSPLH; CDR3 length: 13; V gene: TRBV20-1; J gene: TRBJ1-6
CDR3 protein: SANSDGQANYEQY; CDR3 length: 13; V gene: TRBV20-1; J gene: TRBJ2-7
CDR3 protein: ASSPVVGGTYNEQF; CDR3 length: 14; V gene: TRBV4-1; J gene: TRBJ2-1
CDR3 protein: SVSRDRGYEQY; CDR3 length: 11; V gene: TRBV29-1; J gene: TRBJ2-7
CDR3 protein: ASSLPPSRQGARGLH; CDR3 length: 15; V gene: TRBV6-6; J gene: TRBJ1-6
CDR3 protein: ASSLTFEQY; CDR3 length: 9; V gene: TRBV5-5; J gene: -
CDR3 protein: ASSRTSGILGANVLT; CDR3 length: 15; V gene: TRBV7-3; J gene: TRBJ2-6
CDR3 protein: ASRGTGSSYNEQF; CDR3 length: 13; V gene: TRBV6-1; J gene: TRBJ2-1
CDR3 protein: ASSSQGAGGNQPQH; CDR3 length: 14; V gene: TRBV7-2; J gene: TRBJ1-5
CDR3 protein: ASSRSGQGMTDTQY; CDR3 length: 14; V gene: TRBV6-5; J gene: TRBJ2-3
CDR3 protein: ASSVVDGGSYNEQF; CDR3 length: 14; V gene: TRBV9; J gene: TRBJ2-1
CDR3 protein: ASSTGSGRAPYNEQF; CDR3 length: 15; V gene: TRBV7-3; J gene: TRBJ2-1
CDR3 protein: ASSWGPWDYEQY; CDR3 length: 12; V gene: TRBV5-1; J gene: TRBJ2-7
CDR3 protein: ASSPGGGVNYGYT; CDR3 length: 13; V gene: TRBV4-1; J gene: TRBJ1-2
CDR3 protein: SAKLAESSPQY; CDR3 length: 11; V gene: TRBV29-1; J gene: TRBJ2-5
CDR3 protein: ASSPTLQGSYEQY; CDR3 length: 13; V gene: TRBV19; J gene: TRBJ2-7
CDR3 protein: ASSSAGVAKNIQY; CDR3 length: 13; V gene: TRBV28; J gene: TRBJ2-4